Included here is one TCR beta chain sequence, with context. Seattle researchers signed up patients amid active infection and tracked them longitudinally. This record belongs to a study of blood T cell repertoires in COVID-19. Methods used by the authors: It was from reference gene primer amplification that nucleated cell counts were estimated. This table comes from immunoSEQ multiplex PCR, and its TCRdb copy is limited to in-frame clones, with some not included. V and J calls and clone size come straight from that table; D and trimming were deduced from the DNA. The table shows some 130,000 clones, with about 92% occurring only once. The TCR comes from a man aged 60 to 75 with COVID-19, enrolled during active disease. Sequenced material: peripheral blood.

CDR3 in DNA: TGCGCCAGCAGTGAAGGGGCCTCAGATACGCAGTATTTT. Its protein product is CASSEGASDTQYF. The chain couples TRBV10-1 to TRBJ2-3; a weak D match, TRBD1 (5 bases). From germline, CDR1 is WNHNN and CDR2 SYGVQD (reference sequence). V lost 3 bases to trimming and J lost 4 bases, with 8 bases between them. The length of the CDR3 is 13 residues.